Listed below are T cell receptor beta chains from one sample, sequenced in a study of T cell responses to AZD1222 COVID-19 vaccine. Some clones are missing from TCRdb's copy, which holds only in-frame ones; the method was immunoSEQ multiplex PCR. Counted here are roughly 130,000 clones, roughly 90% occurring once; the ten biggest clones make up under 3.5%. The source material was peripheral blood, sampled on day 0 of AZD1222 vaccination. These receptors originate from an adult in good health. CDR3s include the opening cysteine and the closing phenylalanine or tryptophan. Clone size is given for some rows only: seen once, a few or many times, or a class if the clone is expanded.

>TRBJ2-7|TRBV7-9|NA
CASSLAGAYEQYF
>TRBJ1-3|TRBV5-1|NA
CASSLDRSSGNTIYF
>TRBJ2-1|TRBV7-2|NA
CAPEGYYEQFF
>TRBJ1-6|TRBV11-2|NA
CASSLVATLSAPLHF
>TRBJ1-4|TRBV5-1|NA
CASSLNTVGQGAHNEKLFF
>TRBJ1-2|TRBV7-2|NA
CASSPGGTAYGYTF
>TRBJ1-6|TRBV6-5|once
CASSSLLDSPLHF
>TRBJ2-7|TRBV19|NA
CASSITGTGSYEQYF
>TRBJ1-6|TRBV7-8|NA
CASSLVGSPLHF
>TRBJ2-5|TRBV20-1|NA
CSAGVVATQYF
>TRBJ1-4|TRBV27|once
CASSFILAPNEKLFF
>TRBJ2-7|TRBV24-1|many
CATSDHEGTKQYF
>TRBJ1-5|TRBV21-1|NA
CASSIQALNQPQHF
>TRBJ2-6|TRBV4-2|once
CASSQVAALGANVLTF
>TRBJ2-2|TRBV24-1|NA
CATSDWGAGTGELFF
>TRBJ1-1|TRBV7-3|NA
CASSLTQNTEAFF
>TRBJ1-2|TRBV5-4|NA
CASSLVGSGYTF
>TRBJ1-1|TRBV29-1|NA
CSVEGAPGITEAFF
>TRBJ2-2|TRBV5-1|NA
CASSLGAGLNTGELFF
>TRBJ2-3|TRBV7-7|NA
CASSRTGITDTQYF
>TRBJ2-7|TRBV5-8|NA
CASSLDRPGYEQYF
>TRBJ2-3|TRBV9|NA
CASSVDLAASGRTDTQYF
>TRBJ2-1|TRBV2|NA
CASSEVQPGLAGTRQFF
>TRBJ1-1|TRBV29-1|NA
CSPAGGKTEAFF
>TRBJ2-7|TRBV7-2|few
CASSSQIPGYEQYF
>TRBJ1-1|TRBV6-5|NA
CASSRTVNTEAFF
>TRBJ2-7|TRBV4-3|NA
CASSQEGRGRYEQYF
>TRBJ2-1|TRBV5-1|NA
CASSFSGSSYNEQFF
>TRBJ2-7|TRBV12-3/TRBV12-4|NA
CASSFEPYEQYF
>TRBJ2-1|TRBV24-1|NA
CATSDVSGPGDEQFF
>TRBJ1-1|TRBV4-3|NA
CASRTDKQFEAFF
>TRBJ2-1|TRBV11-2|NA
CASSSSAYNEQFF
>TRBJ1-1|TRBV18|NA
CASSPGRGMNTEAFF
>TRBJ1-1|TRBV10-3|NA
CAISGTVNTEAFF
>TRBJ2-5|TRBV5-8|NA
CASSRGLAAYQETQYF
>TRBJ2-7|TRBV30|NA
CAWTTWGSLYEQYF
>TRBJ2-1|TRBV5-6|NA
CASSLIAGAHNEQFF
>TRBJ2-2|TRBV19|NA
CASSKGRGPNTGELFF
>TRBJ1-2|TRBV15|NA
CATSSREDYGYTF
>TRBJ1-5|TRBV5-4|NA
CASSFGRGEGQPQHF
>TRBJ1-2|TRBV6-5|few
CASSLQGDYGYTF
>TRBJ1-3|TRBV19|NA
CASSYTTGAGNTIYF
>TRBJ1-2|TRBV7-2|NA
CASSLTGLLGYTF
>TRBJ2-3|TRBV6-5|NA
CASTGAGRTDTQYF
>TRBJ1-2|TRBV5-6|NA
CASSLIGHLANYGYTF
>TRBJ1-5|TRBV6-5|NA
CASSSPGQFNQPQHF
>TRBJ2-1|TRBV6-5|once
CASSYPATEQFF
>TRBJ2-4|TRBV6-5|NA
CARNLNPKAKNIQYF
>TRBJ2-7|TRBV29-1|NA
CSVTGQGIYEQYF
>TRBJ1-2|TRBV29-1|NA
CSVVSNRPGYTF
>TRBJ2-3|TRBV27|NA
CASSPQGTSTDTQYF